One and the same sample provided the 25 T cell receptor beta chains below, sequenced in a study of cytomegalovirus exposure and HLA in healthy donors. The PCR employed 60 Vbeta primers together with 13 Jbeta primers. Sequenced by immunoSEQ multiplex PCR; TCRdb stores in-frame clones only, minus some. The data show some 150,000 clones, under 75% seen once. The sample taken for sequencing was PBMCs. All receptors derive from a woman in her forties in good health and CMV-seronegative.

The chain links TRBV7-8 to TRBJ2-2; D remains ambiguous. Germline lookup yields CDR1 SGHVS and CDR2 FQNEAQ. V was pared by 5 bases and J by 0 bases, with 7 bases between. The CDR3 is 14 residues long. CDR3 sequence: CASSPRTNTGELFF. DNA of the CDR3: TGTGCCAGCAGCCCTCGTACGAACACCGGGGAGCTGTTTTTT.

The V call is TRBV7-9, the J call TRBJ1-5, with 8 bases that match TRBD1. This CDR3 has 14 amino acids. V lost 5 bases to trimming and J lost 8 bases; unmatched junction nucleotides: 8. Germline CDR1 SEHNR, CDR2 FQNEAQ (reference sequence). The CDR3 DNA is TGTGCCAGCAGCGACGGGACAGGAGGGGAGCCCCAGCATTTT. Amino acid sequence: CASSDGTGGEPQHF.

The rearrangement joins TRBV5-1 to TRBJ2-5, with 9 bases fitting TRBD1. The germline CDR1 and CDR2 sequences are SGHRS and YFSETQ. There are 13 residues in the CDR3. The trim removed 4 bases at V and 9 bases at J, leaving 7 bases unmatched. CDR3 coding DNA: TGCGCCAGCAGCACCCGGGACAGGGCCTCCCAGTACTTC. Translating it yields CASSTRDRASQYF.

V usage is TRBV2 and J usage is TRBJ1-2, with a tentative D call TRBD1 (6 bases). The V end was cut by 4 bases, the J end by 5 bases, with 20 bases between. The CDR3 covers 16 residues. Germline-derived CDR1 and CDR2 are SNHLY and FYNNEI. The CDR3: CASSGRARGASYGYTF. CDR3 coding DNA: TGTGCCAGCAGTGGCCGAGCCCGGGGGGCTTCTTATGGCTACACCTTC.

This sequence joins TRBV28 and TRBJ1-2; TRBD1 agrees at 11 bases. The V segment lost 6 bases and the J segment 1 base; nucleotides outside the gene matches: 1. The CDR3 length is 14 residues. Germline values: CDR1 MDHEN, CDR2 SYDVKM. CDR3 amino acids: CASRGTGGNYGYTF. The CDR3, as DNA: TGTGCCAGCAGGGGGACAGGGGGTAACTATGGCTACACCTTC.

This clone was detected only a few times. The CDR3 bases are TGTGCCAGCAGCTTGGGGTCTCCGGGTTCACCCCTCCACTTT. Translated, it gives CASSLGSPGSPLHF. The chain recombines TRBV5-6 with TRBJ1-6; no firm D call. There are 14 residues in the CDR3. The germline V gene encodes CDR1 SGHDT and CDR2 YYEEEE. The germline V and J ends were trimmed by 0 bases and 9 bases, with 10 bases remaining between them.

This clone was observed a few times. The gene calls are TRBV4-3 and TRBJ1-5; D might be TRBD1 (5 bases). V lost 4 bases and J lost 4, with 14 bases in between. The CDR3 sequence is 15 residues long. Germline CDR1 is LGHNA and CDR2 is YSLEER. The CDR3 loop reads CASSRNLGGNQPQHF. The CDR3, as DNA: TGCGCCAGCAGCCGGAACCTCGGGGGAAATCAGCCCCAGCATTTT.

This clone came up a few times. This rearrangement joins TRBV4-1 to TRBJ2-2, with 9 positions matching TRBD2. The V gene's germline CDR1 is MGHRA and CDR2 YSYEKL. This CDR3 comprises 16 residues. Germline trimming cut 4 bases from V and 2 bases from J; bases unmatched to any gene: 5. The CDR3 reads CASSLTGTSNTGELFF. CDR3 sequence (DNA): TGCGCCAGCAGCCTAACCGGGACTAGCAACACCGGGGAGCTGTTTTTT.

The genes are TRBV18 and TRBJ1-2; 12 nucleotides line up with TRBD1. The CDR3 sequence is 17 residues long. Germline V gene data show CDR1 as KGHSH and CDR2 as LQKENI. V gave up 4 bases and J gave up 4 bases; unmatched junction bases: 10. The DNA of the CDR3 is TGTGCCAGCTCACTAACGTTTACGGGACAGGGGGCCTATGGCTACACCTTC. Amino acids: CASSLTFTGQGAYGYTF.

The chain is built from TRBV7-9 and TRBJ2-5; TRBD1 agrees at 8 bases. There are 13 residues in the CDR3. The V segment lost 6 bases and the J segment 4 bases; nucleotides outside the gene matches: 4. CDR1 is SEHNR, CDR2 FQNEAQ, per germline (reference sequence). For the CDR3, the DNA is TGTGCCAGCAGATTGACAGGGGCAGAGACCCAGTACTTC. Amino acid sequence: CASRLTGAETQYF.

The V and J genes are TRBV28 and TRBJ1-2; TRBD1 might be the D (5 bases). Germline CDR1 and CDR2: MDHEN and SYDVKM. The CDR3 sequence is 16 residues long. Trimming took off 1 base at V and 8 bases at J, with 20 bases between the two ends. The CDR3 region is CASSLFGGTKNGGYTF. CDR3 coding DNA: TGTGCCAGCAGTTTATTTGGGGGGACGAAAAATGGGGGCTACACCTTC.

V is TRBV5-1 and J is TRBJ2-3, with 8 positions matching TRBD1. This CDR3 has 16 amino acids. V was pared by 4 bases and J by 5 bases, with 12 bases of the junction left unmatched. In germline, CDR1 is SGHRS, CDR2 YFSETQ. The chain's CDR3 is CASSGSTGDGGDTQYF. For the CDR3, the DNA is TGCGCCAGCAGCGGGTCGACAGGGGATGGAGGAGATACGCAGTATTTT.

A few counts support this clone. The genes are TRBV6-5 and TRBJ2-7; 8 bases fit TRBD1. With 6 bases clipped from V and 2 bases from J, the junction kept 3 bases outside the gene matches. The CDR3 spans 13 residues. The V gene's germline CDR1 is MNHEY and CDR2 SVGAGI. The CDR3 bases are TGTGCCAGCAGCTGGGGACAGGCCTACGAGCAGTACTTC. This translates into CASSWGQAYEQYF.

V usage is TRBV19 and J usage is TRBJ1-5, with a weak D call TRBD1 (5 bases). The CDR3 runs 17 residues. Germline V gene sequence: CDR1 LNHDA, CDR2 SQIVND (reference sequence). V was clipped by 5 bases and J by 0 bases, with 17 bases between them. CDR3 region: CASSQRIGGYSNQPQHF. The CDR3 DNA is TGTGCCAGTAGTCAGAGAATCGGGGGTTATAGCAATCAGCCCCAGCATTTT.

This clone was detected only a few times. The gene calls are TRBV5-6 and TRBJ1-4, with 8 bases fitting TRBD1. V shed 4 bases, J shed 4 bases, and the junction held 6 bases outside the gene matches. This CDR3 has 15 amino acids. Germline CDR1 and CDR2: SGHDT and YYEEEE. CDR3 nucleotides: TGTGCCAGCAGCCCACGACAGGGGATTAATGAAAAACTGTTTTTT. Residues: CASSPRQGINEKLFF.

J is TRBJ1-1 and V is TRBV5-6; D is uncertain. CDR1 and CDR2 from the germline V gene are SGHDT and YYEEEE. V dropped 2 bases and J dropped 3 bases, with 8 bases sitting between them. CDR3 length equals 13 residues. The CDR3 reads CASSFPRDTEAFF. The CDR3 coding sequence is TGTGCCAGCAGCTTTCCTCGGGACACTGAAGCTTTCTTT.

The V call is TRBV11-2, the J call TRBJ1-6; the D gene is possibly TRBD1 (5 bases). Germline V gene lookup returns CDR1 SGHAT and CDR2 FQNNGV. V lost 4 bases to trimming and J lost 5 bases, with 15 bases between them. The CDR3 has 16 amino acids. The CDR3 DNA is TGTGCCAGCAGCTCCCCCCGGACAAGCAATAATTCACCCCTCCACTTT. It specifies CASSSPRTSNNSPLHF.

The chain is built from TRBV2 and TRBJ1-1; TRBD1 might be the D (6 bases). The CDR3 spans 13 residues. Germline CDR1 is SNHLY and CDR2 is FYNNEI. V shed 6 bases and J shed 3 bases, with 11 bases lying between them. The CDR3 reads CASRLQGYTEAFF. The DNA of the CDR3 is TGTGCCAGCAGGCTTCAGGGGTACACTGAAGCTTTCTTT.

This clone was counted between two and nine times. This chain uses TRBV6-1 with TRBJ2-7; 11 nucleotides match TRBD1. The trim removed 6 bases at V and 6 bases at J, leaving 7 bases unmatched. The CDR3 length is 14 residues. Germline values: CDR1 MNHNS, CDR2 SASEGT. The chain's CDR3 is CASRAPGQGGEQYF. As DNA, the CDR3 is TGTGCCAGCAGGGCACCGGGACAGGGGGGCGAGCAGTACTTC.

The genes are TRBV7-9 and TRBJ2-5; weak D call: TRBD2 (5 bases). This CDR3 contains 15 residues. Per the germline V gene, CDR1 is SEHNR and CDR2 is FQNEAQ (reference sequence). V was pared by 3 bases and J by 2 bases, with 13 bases between. The CDR3: CASSFVDREQETQYF. The DNA for the CDR3 is TGTGCCAGCAGCTTCGTCGACCGGGAACAAGAGACCCAGTACTTC.

This sequence joins TRBV4-2 and TRBJ2-7; TRBD2 agrees at 8 bases. The germline V gene has CDR1 LGHNA and CDR2 YNFKEQ. J lost 5 bases, V lost 2 bases, and 5 bases had no gene match. The CDR3 consists of 14 residues. CDR3 nucleotides: TGTGCCAGCAGCCAACGGCGGGGGGACCACGAGCAGTACTTC. Encoded protein: CASSQRRGDHEQYF.

In its sample, this clone was seen a few times. The genes are TRBV28 and TRBJ2-6; 7 bases fit TRBD1. CDR3 length equals 16 residues. Trimming at V came to 3 bases and at J to 0 bases, leaving 2 bases not matched to a gene. Germline V gene sequence: CDR1 MDHEN, CDR2 SYDVKM. CDR3 DNA sequence: TGTGCCAGCAGTTTGGGACAGTCCTCTGGGGCCAACGTCCTGACTTTC. Its translation is CASSLGQSSGANVLTF. The full variable domain, in which reference TRBV28 and TRBJ2-6 provide the parts outside the CDR3, is DVKVTQSSRYLVKRTGEKVFLECVQDMDHENMFWYRQDPGLGLRLIYFSYDVKMKEKGDIPEGYSVSREKKERFSLILESASTNQTSMYLCASSLGQSSGANVLTFGAGSRLTVL.

This chain joins TRBV14 and TRBJ2-1; possibly TRBD1 for D (5 bases). Per the germline V gene, CDR1 is SGHDN and CDR2 is FVKESK. The V end lost 0 bases, the J end lost 6 bases, and 12 bases lay between the germline ends. This CDR3 region has 15 residues. Here the CDR3 reads CASSQESGRVNEQFF. In nucleotides, the CDR3 is TGTGCCAGCAGCCAAGAATCTGGCAGGGTCAATGAGCAGTTCTTC.

This chain joins TRBV27 and TRBJ2-3; 12 bases align to TRBD2. V lost 2 bases and J lost 3; bases outside the gene matches: 6. There are 17 residues in the CDR3. Germline V CDR1 and CDR2: MNHEY, SMNVEV (reference sequence). CDR3 sequence: CASSLLAGGPATDTQYF. CDR3 DNA sequence: TGTGCCAGCAGTTTACTAGCGGGGGGGCCTGCTACAGATACGCAGTATTTT.

This chain uses TRBV9 with TRBJ2-4; 12 positions agree with TRBD2. The CDR3 spans 19 residues. Per germline, CDR1 SGDLS and CDR2 YYNGEE. V shed 0 bases and J 0 bases; nucleotides not matched to a gene: 7. The CDR3 nucleotides are TGTGCCAGCAGCGTAGCCGCGCTAGCGGGGGGGCAAGCCAAAAACATTCAGTACTTC. Amino acids: CASSVAALAGGQAKNIQYF.